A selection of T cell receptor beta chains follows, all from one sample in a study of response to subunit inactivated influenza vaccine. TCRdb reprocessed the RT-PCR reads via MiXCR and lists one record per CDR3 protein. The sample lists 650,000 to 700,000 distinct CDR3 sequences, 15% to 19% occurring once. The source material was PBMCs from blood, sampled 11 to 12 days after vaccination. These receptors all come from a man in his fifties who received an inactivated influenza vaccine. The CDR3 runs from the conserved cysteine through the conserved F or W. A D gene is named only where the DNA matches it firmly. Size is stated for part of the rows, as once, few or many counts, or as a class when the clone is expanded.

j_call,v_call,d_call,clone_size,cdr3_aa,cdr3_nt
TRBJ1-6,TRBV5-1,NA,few,CASSLAARSPLHF,TGCGCCAGCAGCTTGGCCGCTAGGTCACCCCTCCACTTT
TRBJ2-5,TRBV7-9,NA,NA,CASSLSGTTQETQYF,TGTGCCAGCAGCTTATCGGGGACAACCCAAGAGACCCAGTACTTC
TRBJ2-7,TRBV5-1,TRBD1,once,CASSSWGQGDNEQYF,TGCGCCAGCAGCTCCTGGGGACAGGGAGATAACGAGCAGTACTTC
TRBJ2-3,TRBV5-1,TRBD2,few,CASSAGLGTPAAGTDTQYF,TGCGCCAGCAGCGCCGGACTAGGCACCCCCGCGGCCGGCACAGATACGCAGTATTTT
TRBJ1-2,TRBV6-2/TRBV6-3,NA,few,CASSYSRSGYTF,TGTGCCAGCAGTTACTCTAGAAGTGGCTACACCTTC
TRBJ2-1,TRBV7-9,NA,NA,CASSPREGQGSFF,TGTGCCAGCAGCCCCCGGGAGGGACAGGGTTCGTTCTTC
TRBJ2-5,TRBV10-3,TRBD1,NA,CAISPGTGTQETQYF,TGTGCCATCAGTCCCGGGACAGGGACCCAAGAGACCCAGTACTTC
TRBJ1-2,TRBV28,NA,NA,CASSSLRVRGNGYTF,TGTGCCAGCAGTTCCCTAAGGGTCAGGGGAAATGGCTACACCTTC
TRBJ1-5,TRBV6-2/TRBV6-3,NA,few,CASSYSIRRDQPQHF,TGTGCCAGCAGTTACTCAATCCGGAGAGATCAGCCCCAGCATTTT
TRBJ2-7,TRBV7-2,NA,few,CATGDSSYEQYF,TGTGCCACCGGGGATAGCTCCTACGAGCAGTACTTC
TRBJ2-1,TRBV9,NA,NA,CASSGPTGREYNEQFF,TGTGCCAGCAGCGGCCCGACGGGTCGGGAGTACAATGAGCAGTTCTTC
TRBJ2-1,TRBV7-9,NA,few,CASSQRSGTPNNEQFF,TGTGCCAGCAGCCAACGGTCCGGGACCCCAAACAATGAGCAGTTCTTC
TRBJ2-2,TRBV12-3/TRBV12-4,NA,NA,CASSLTLPNTGELFF,TGTGCCAGCAGTTTAACACTTCCGAACACCGGGGAGCTGTTTTTT
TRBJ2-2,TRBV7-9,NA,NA,CASSLGAYPGELFF,TGTGCCAGCAGCTTAGGGGCCTACCCCGGGGAGCTGTTTTTT
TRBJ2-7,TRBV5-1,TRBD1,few,CASSFGQERYEQYF,TGCGCCAGCAGCTTTGGACAGGAGCGTTACGAGCAGTACTTC